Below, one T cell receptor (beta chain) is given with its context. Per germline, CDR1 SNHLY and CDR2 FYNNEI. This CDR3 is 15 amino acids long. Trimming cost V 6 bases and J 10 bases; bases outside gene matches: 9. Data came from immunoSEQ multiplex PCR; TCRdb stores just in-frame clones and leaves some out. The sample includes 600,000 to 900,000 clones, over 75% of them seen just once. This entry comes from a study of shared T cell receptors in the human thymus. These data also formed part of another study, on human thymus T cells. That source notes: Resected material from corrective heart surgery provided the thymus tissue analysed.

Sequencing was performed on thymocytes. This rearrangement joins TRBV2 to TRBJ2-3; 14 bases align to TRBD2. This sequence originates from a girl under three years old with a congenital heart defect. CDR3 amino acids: CASSSGTSGGRAQYF. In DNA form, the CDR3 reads TGTGCCAGCAGCTCCGGGACTAGCGGGGGCCGGGCGCAGTATTTT.